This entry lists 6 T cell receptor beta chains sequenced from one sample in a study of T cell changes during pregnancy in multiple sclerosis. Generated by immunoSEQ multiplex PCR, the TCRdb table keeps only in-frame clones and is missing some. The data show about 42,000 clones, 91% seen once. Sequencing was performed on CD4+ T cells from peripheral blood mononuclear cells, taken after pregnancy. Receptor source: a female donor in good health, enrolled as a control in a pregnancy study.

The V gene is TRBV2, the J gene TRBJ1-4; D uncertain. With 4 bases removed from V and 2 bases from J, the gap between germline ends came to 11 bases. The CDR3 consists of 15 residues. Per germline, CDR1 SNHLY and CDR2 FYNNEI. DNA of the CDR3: TGTGCCAGCAGTGCTACCGGGGTTACTAATGAAAAACTGTTTTTT. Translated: CASSATGVTNEKLFF.

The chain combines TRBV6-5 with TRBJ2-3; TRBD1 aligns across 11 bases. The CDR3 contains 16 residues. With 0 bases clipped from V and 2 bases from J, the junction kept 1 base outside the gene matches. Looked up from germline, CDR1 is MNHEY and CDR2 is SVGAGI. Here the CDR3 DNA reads TGTGCCAGCAGTTACTCGGGACAGGGGGTCACAGATACGCAGTATTTT. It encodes CASSYSGQGVTDTQYF.

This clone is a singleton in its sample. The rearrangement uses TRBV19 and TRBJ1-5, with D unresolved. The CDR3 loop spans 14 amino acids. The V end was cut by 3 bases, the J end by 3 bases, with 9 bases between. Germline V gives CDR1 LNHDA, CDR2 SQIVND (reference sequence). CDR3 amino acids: CASSMRGLNQPQHF. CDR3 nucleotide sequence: TGTGCCAGTAGTATGCGGGGTCTCAATCAGCCCCAGCATTTT.

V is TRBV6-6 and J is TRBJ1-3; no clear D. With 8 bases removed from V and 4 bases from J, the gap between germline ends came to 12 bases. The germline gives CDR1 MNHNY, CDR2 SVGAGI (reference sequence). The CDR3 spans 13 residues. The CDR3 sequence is CASVRTDGNTIYF. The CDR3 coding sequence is TGTGCCAGCGTCCGTACAGACGGAAACACCATATATTTT.

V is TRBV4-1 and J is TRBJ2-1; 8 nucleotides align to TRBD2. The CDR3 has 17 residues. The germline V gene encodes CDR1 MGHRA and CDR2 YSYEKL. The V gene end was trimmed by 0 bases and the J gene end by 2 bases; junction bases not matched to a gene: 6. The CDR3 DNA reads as TGCGCCAGCAGCCAAGAGGGAGCGGGGGACGCCTACAATGAGCAGTTCTTC. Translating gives CASSQEGAGDAYNEQFF.

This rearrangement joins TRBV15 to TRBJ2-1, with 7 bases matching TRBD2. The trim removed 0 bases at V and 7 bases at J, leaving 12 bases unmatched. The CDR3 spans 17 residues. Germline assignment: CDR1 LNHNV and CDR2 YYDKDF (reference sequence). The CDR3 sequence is CATSRDRAGAPPNEQFF. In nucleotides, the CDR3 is TGTGCCACCAGCAGAGATCGGGCGGGAGCACCACCTAATGAGCAGTTCTTC.